The clone carrying this TCR beta chain has a count of ten or more. This entry is derived from a study of neurological immune-mediated disorders. Study-wide background: Relapsing-remitting disease affected around 30, and secondary progressive 3, of about 34 multiple sclerosis patients.

5'RACE with 10-nucleotide random UMIs produced the cDNA. Every sequencing run returned over 190 million TCR-beta sequences, which were derived from 15-18 subjects. MiXCR was run by TCRdb on the 5' RACE reads, yielding one entry per CDR3 protein. The sample holds tens of thousands of distinct CDR3 sequences, around 3% seen once. CDR3 length equals 14 residues. V was trimmed by 0 bases and J by 1 base, leaving 8 bases between them. The germline V gene encodes CDR1 SGHRS and CDR2 YFSETQ. The unsorted libraries were made from 2 million PBMCs kept at -80 C. Input material: PBMCs. This TCR was sampled from a man aged 35-49 years with multiple sclerosis. This chain connects TRBV5-1 to TRBJ2-7; maybe TRBD2 (5 bases). Written as DNA, the CDR3 is TGCGCCAGCAGCTTGGCGGGAAGTTCCTACGAGCAGTACTTC. Amino acid sequence: CASSLAGSSYEQYF.